The 23 T cell receptor beta chains in this list originate from one sample, sequenced in a study of cytomegalovirus exposure and HLA in healthy donors (dated by TCRdb to about 2017). Library generation was performed with the immunoSEQ multiplex PCR assay. For the multiplex PCR, a mixture combining 60 forward primers for TCR Vbeta segments and 13 reverse primers for TCR Jbeta segments was used. Here the immuneACCESS table is served through TCRdb, limited to in-frame sequences with V and J called. Missing clones are a known gap in these copies; in checked studies unresolved V genes cover under half, and the rest lacks a known reason. Across this sample there are approximately 100,000 clones, with over 60% seen only once. The ten largest clones take up 7% to 9% of the sample. The sequencing sample was made of PBMCs. Source of these receptors: a human donor in good health.

In its sample, this clone was seen once. The V and J genes are TRBV6-6 and TRBJ2-7; D might be TRBD1 (6 bases). V was cut by 6 bases and J by 6 bases, with 24 bases left in between. CDR3 size: 16 residues. Germline values: CDR1 MNHNY, CDR2 SVGAGI (reference sequence). The CDR3 DNA is TGTGCCAGCAGCTACGGAACAGGGACCTTTCCAAGCGAGCAGTACTTC. This encodes CASSYGTGTFPSEQYF.

This chain joins TRBV5-6 and TRBJ2-2, with 12 bases identical to TRBD2. The CDR3 contains 16 residues. V lost 5 bases to trimming and J lost 8 bases; unmatched junction nucleotides: 10. Germline lookup yields CDR1 SGHDT and CDR2 YYEEEE. Written as DNA, the CDR3 is TGTGCCAGCAGTGGGGCTAGCGGGAGGGCCGCGGGGGAGCTGTTTTTT. Translating gives CASSGASGRAAGELFF. Drawing the rest from reference TRBV5-6 and TRBJ2-2, the complete variable domain is DAGVTQSPTHLIKTRGQQVTLRCSPKSGHDTVSWYQQALGQGPQFIFQYYEEEERQRGNFPDRFSGHQFPNYSSELNVNALLLGDSALYLCASSGASGRAAGELFFGEGSRLTVL.

This chain connects TRBV6-1 to TRBJ1-2, with TRBD1 identical over 7 bases. The CDR3 length is 13 residues. In germline, CDR1 is MNHNS, CDR2 SASEGT. V dropped 4 bases and J dropped 8; count of bases not matched to a gene: 7. CDR3: CASSAEQGWGYTF. CDR3 bases: TGTGCCAGCAGTGCAGAACAGGGGTGGGGCTACACCTTC.

Notes on this clone: The same CDR3 arises from other DNA sequences in this sample as well. The chain is built from TRBV29-1 and TRBJ2-5; D may be TRBD2 (6 bases). Trimming took 0 bases from V and 5 from J, leaving 7 bases between them. This CDR3 contains 12 residues. Germline V gives CDR1 SQVTM, CDR2 ANQGSEA. The CDR3 reads CSVEEGRETQYF. CDR3 coding DNA: TGCAGCGTTGAAGAGGGGAGGGAGACCCAGTACTTC.

The chain joins TRBV12-2 to TRBJ1-6. TRBV12-2 constitutes a pseudogene. There are 16 residues in the CDR3. The CDR3 sequence: CASRSHRSSYNSPLHF. The DNA of the CDR3 is TGTGCAAGTCGCTCCCATCGGAGCTCCTATAATTCACCCCTCCACTTT.

The chain employs TRBV5-1 and TRBJ2-2, with D uncertain. The CDR3 is made up of 13 amino acids. V was trimmed by 5 bases and J by 4 bases, leaving 9 bases between them. Germline V gene sequence: CDR1 SGHRS, CDR2 YFSETQ. The CDR3 DNA is TGCGCCAGCAGGAGGATAGTCACCGGGGAGCTGTTTTTT. Its translation is CASRRIVTGELFF. Together with reference TRBV5-1 and TRBJ2-2, the CDR3 gives the full variable domain: KAGVTQTPRYLIKTRGQQVTLSCSPISGHRSVSWYQQTPGQGLQFLFEYFSETQRNKGNFPGRFSGRQFSNSRSEMNVSTLELGDSALYLCASRRIVTGELFFGEGSRLTVL.

This rearrangement joins TRBV27 to TRBJ2-7; 9 nucleotides agree with TRBD2. J lost 4 bases, V lost 0 bases, and 13 bases had no gene match. The germline CDR1 and CDR2 sequences are MNHEY and SMNVEV (reference sequence). This CDR3 spans 18 amino acids. This chain's CDR3 is CASSLSGIAGVLVYEQYF. In DNA, the CDR3 is TGTGCCAGCAGTTTATCCGGGATAGCGGGAGTTTTAGTGTACGAGCAGTACTTC.

The gene calls are TRBV11-3 and TRBJ1-5; a possible D gene is TRBD1 (5 bases). The V end lost 1 base, the J end lost 7 bases, and 20 bases lay between the germline ends. The CDR3 has 17 residues. Germline CDR1 reads SGHNT; CDR2 reads YENEEA. CDR3 in amino acids: CASSLGGPWTGGQPQHF. The CDR3, as DNA: TGTGCCAGCAGCTTAGGGGGCCCCTGGACGGGTGGGCAGCCCCAGCATTTT. The variable domain in full, with the rest retrieved from reference TRBV11-3 and TRBJ1-5, is EAGVVQSPRYKIIEKKQPVAFWCNPISGHNTLYWYLQNLGQGPELLIRYENEEAVDDSQLPKDRFSAERLKGVDSTLKIQPAELGDSAVYLCASSLGGPWTGGQPQHFGDGTRLSIL.

This clone appeared once. The chain joins TRBV5-5 to TRBJ1-3; D call uncertain. The CDR3 extends over 14 amino acids. V dropped 5 bases and J dropped 1 base, with 10 bases sitting between them. Germline values: CDR1 SGHKS, CDR2 YYEKEE (reference sequence). The CDR3 sequence: CASRKTGSGNTIYF. CDR3 coding DNA: TGTGCCAGCAGAAAAACGGGGTCTGGAAACACCATATATTTT.

This chain links TRBV12-5 with TRBJ2-3; no firm D call. CDR1 is LGHNT and CDR2 is FRNRAP in the germline V gene. CDR3 length: 15 amino acids. Between the trimmed V and J ends, which lost 2 bases and 1 base, there was a span of 10 bases. CDR3: CASGLSRPGTDTQYF. The CDR3 bases are TGTGCTAGTGGTTTGTCCCGTCCAGGCACAGATACGCAGTATTTT.

The rearrangement joins TRBV15 to TRBJ1-3; no firm D call. CDR1 is LNHNV, CDR2 YYDKDF, per germline (reference sequence). Trimming removed 1 base at V and 4 bases at J, with 8 bases between. The CDR3 is made up of 14 amino acids. The CDR3 reads CATSRAGGGNTIYF. CDR3 bases: TGTGCCACCAGCAGAGCTGGAGGAGGAAACACCATATATTTT.

The V and J genes are TRBV9 and TRBJ2-2; 7 bases line up with TRBD2. CDR1 is SGDLS, CDR2 YYNGEE, per germline. This CDR3 is built from 16 residues. V dropped 0 bases and J dropped 0; count of bases not matched to a gene: 2. CDR3 amino acids: CASSVDGRTNTGELFF. The CDR3 DNA reads TGTGCCAGCAGCGTAGACGGGAGGACGAACACCGGGGAGCTGTTTTTT.

This chain uses TRBV18 with TRBJ1-6, with D possibly matching TRBD1 (5 bases). The V end was cut by 3 bases, the J end by 0 bases, with 15 bases between. Germline V gives CDR1 KGHSH, CDR2 LQKENI. The CDR3 is made up of 18 amino acids. The CDR3 loop reads CASSPAGGSSSYNSPLHF. CDR3 nucleotide sequence: TGTGCCAGCTCACCTGCCGGGGGATCGAGCTCCTATAATTCACCCCTCCACTTT.

The genes are TRBV19 and TRBJ1-2; 11 bases fit TRBD1. CDR3 length equals 16 residues. Trimming cost V 9 bases and J 8 bases; bases outside gene matches: 17. CDR1 LNHDA and CDR2 SQIVND come from the germline V gene (reference sequence). CDR3 protein: CASAESGTGGAGGYTF. Here the CDR3 DNA reads TGTGCCAGCGCGGAGTCCGGGACAGGGGGAGCTGGAGGCTACACCTTC.

This chain uses TRBV30 with TRBJ2-3; TRBD2 aligns across 9 bases. In germline, CDR1 is GTSNPN, CDR2 SVGIG (reference sequence). There are 16 residues in the CDR3. V lost 3 bases to trimming and J lost 2 bases; unmatched junction nucleotides: 9. Here the CDR3 reads CAWRAPTSGSTDTQYF. For the CDR3, the DNA is TGTGCCTGGAGGGCACCGACTAGCGGTTCCACAGATACGCAGTATTTT.

This clone is a singleton in its sample. The chain recombines TRBV19 with TRBJ1-6, with D possibly being TRBD1 (6 bases). The V end lost 5 bases, the J end lost 0 bases, and 11 bases lay between the germline ends. Germline loops: CDR1 LNHDA, CDR2 SQIVND (reference sequence). CDR3 length: 16 amino acids. CDR3 DNA: TGTGCCAGTAGTCCAGGGGTAAACTCCTATAATTCACCCCTCCACTTT. Translation gives CASSPGVNSYNSPLHF.

The chain uses TRBV11-3 and TRBJ2-5; 11 bases match TRBD2. Trimming removed 5 bases from V and 1 base from J; junction bases left unmatched: 6. The CDR3 is 16 amino acids. The germline V gene encodes CDR1 SGHNT and CDR2 YENEEA. CDR3 sequence (DNA): TGTGCCAGCAGCGCCGGGACTAGCGGCCCCCAAGAGACCCAGTACTTC. Its translation: CASSAGTSGPQETQYF.

This clone is a singleton in its sample. The V gene is TRBV6-5, the J gene TRBJ2-2, with D unclear. From germline, CDR1 is MNHEY and CDR2 SVGAGI. This CDR3 is built from 14 residues. Between the trimmed V and J ends, which lost 7 bases and 1 base, there was a span of 10 bases. CDR3 sequence (DNA): TGTGCCAGCACACCACAGTTGAACACCGGGGAGCTGTTTTTT. Its translation: CASTPQLNTGELFF.

The rearrangement uses TRBV5-1 and TRBJ1-1, with a possible D match to TRBD1 (6 bases). This CDR3 comprises 16 residues. CDR1 is SGHRS, CDR2 YFSETQ, per germline. V was clipped by 0 bases and J by 0 bases, with 12 bases between them. The chain's CDR3 is CASSLDTGRMNTEAFF. CDR3 sequence (DNA): TGCGCCAGCAGCTTGGACACAGGGAGAATGAACACTGAAGCTTTCTTT.

The chain employs TRBV11-2 and TRBJ2-7, with TRBD1 identical over 8 bases. Germline CDR1 and CDR2: SGHAT and FQNNGV. V lost 5 bases, J lost 2 bases, and 5 bases stayed unmatched. The CDR3 loop spans 14 amino acids. The CDR3 sequence: CASSGGRGPYEQYF. The CDR3 DNA sequence: TGTGCCAGCAGCGGGGGCAGGGGGCCCTACGAGCAGTACTTC.

The rearrangement uses TRBV7-2 and TRBJ2-7; 8 bases line up with TRBD2. Germline V CDR1 and CDR2: SGHTA, FQGNSA. The V segment lost 1 base and the J segment 4 bases; nucleotides outside the gene matches: 9. CDR3 length: 16 amino acids. CDR3 amino acids: CASSLVPSGSSYEQYF. CDR3 coding DNA: TGTGCCAGCAGCTTAGTCCCCAGCGGGAGTTCGTACGAGCAGTACTTC.

This chain links TRBV5-1 with TRBJ1-2, with 8 bases aligning to TRBD1. The CDR3 consists of 16 residues. Trimming took 3 bases from V and 7 from J; bases not matched to a gene: 14. Germline CDR1 SGHRS, CDR2 YFSETQ. The CDR3 DNA is TGCGCCAGCAGCTCATTTGGGGCAGGGGGCGGAGGTGGCTACACCTTC. It specifies CASSSFGAGGGGGYTF.

The chain uses TRBV6-1 and TRBJ1-6; D is perhaps TRBD1 (6 bases). Between the trimmed V and J ends, which lost 4 bases and 5 bases, there was a span of 18 bases. The CDR3 is 17 residues long. Germline lookup yields CDR1 MNHNS and CDR2 SASEGT. CDR3 nucleotide sequence: TGTGCCAGCAGTGGAACACAGGGTGCCCGCAATAATTCACCCCTCCACTTT. It is translated as CASSGTQGARNNSPLHF.